This is a list of T cell receptor beta chains from one sample in a study of blood T cell repertoires in COVID-19. Some clones are missing from TCRdb's copy, which holds only in-frame ones; the method was immunoSEQ multiplex PCR. The sample contains fewer than 120,000 clones, about 80% of which appear only once. Sequences were obtained from peripheral blood. The receptor source for this set is a woman older than 75 with acute or convalescent COVID-19. Each CDR3 is given without its conserved first and last residue. The order of the fields is CDR3 protein, J gene, V gene.

cdr3_aa: ASSSTWRSPLH
j_call: TRBJ1-6
v_call: TRBV5-6

cdr3_aa: ASSQTGSQPQH
j_call: TRBJ1-5
v_call: TRBV7-9

cdr3_aa: ASTPPPGEQY
j_call: TRBJ2-7
v_call: TRBV5-1

cdr3_aa: SVGQGDEKLF
j_call: TRBJ1-4
v_call: TRBV29-1

cdr3_aa: ASSERGSPLH
j_call: TRBJ1-6
v_call: TRBV28

cdr3_aa: ASSSQLAGGAYEQY
j_call: TRBJ2-7
v_call: TRBV5-1

cdr3_aa: ASSQDRRGGGGELF
j_call: TRBJ2-2
v_call: TRBV4-2

cdr3_aa: AISDHSGTSRNEQF
j_call: TRBJ2-1
v_call: TRBV10-3

cdr3_aa: ASSLAAGAADTQY
j_call: TRBJ2-3
v_call: TRBV7-2

cdr3_aa: ASSLVNTIY
j_call: TRBJ1-3
v_call: TRBV11-2

cdr3_aa: ASSLGLGLGTDTQY
j_call: TRBJ2-3
v_call: TRBV7-2

cdr3_aa: ASTQGQGGEAF
j_call: TRBJ1-1
v_call: TRBV2

cdr3_aa: ASSPSRDSNYGYT
j_call: TRBJ1-2
v_call: TRBV18

cdr3_aa: ASSFQLQGQQTQY
j_call: TRBJ2-5
v_call: TRBV5-1

cdr3_aa: ASSLGQGDGYT
j_call: TRBJ1-2
v_call: TRBV7-9

cdr3_aa: ASSDRGRLSTEAF
j_call: TRBJ1-1
v_call: TRBV3-1/TRBV3-2

cdr3_aa: ASSPGGQGGTGYT
j_call: TRBJ1-2
v_call: TRBV7-9

cdr3_aa: ASEDRINYGYT
j_call: TRBJ1-2
v_call: TRBV19

cdr3_aa: AISETGGAEEKLF
j_call: TRBJ1-4
v_call: TRBV10-3

cdr3_aa: ASSEEGGSNEQF
j_call: TRBJ2-1
v_call: TRBV10-1

cdr3_aa: ASSDRQGWDQPQH
j_call: TRBJ1-5
v_call: TRBV6-1

cdr3_aa: ASSQGTGDNEQF
j_call: TRBJ2-1
v_call: TRBV4-2

cdr3_aa: AISEGQLGGYEQY
j_call: TRBJ2-7
v_call: TRBV10-3

cdr3_aa: AWSLATGGRETQY
j_call: TRBJ2-5
v_call: TRBV30

cdr3_aa: ASSIGTGHETQY
j_call: TRBJ2-5
v_call: TRBV28

cdr3_aa: ASSQGGYNSPLH
j_call: TRBJ1-6
v_call: TRBV4-1

cdr3_aa: ASPSSGGNNEQF
j_call: TRBJ2-1
v_call: TRBV10-2

cdr3_aa: ASSYAPGPEGAQH
j_call: TRBJ1-5
v_call: TRBV6-5

cdr3_aa: ASSPIQGGENSPLH
j_call: TRBJ1-6
v_call: TRBV18

cdr3_aa: ASRDRENEKLF
j_call: TRBJ1-4
v_call: TRBV5-1

cdr3_aa: ASRPAGGETQY
j_call: TRBJ2-5
v_call: TRBV5-1

cdr3_aa: ASSVGTSGFIETQY
j_call: TRBJ2-5
v_call: TRBV9

cdr3_aa: AWGPYNSPLH
j_call: TRBJ1-6
v_call: TRBV30

cdr3_aa: ASSKRLAGGLAKNIQY
j_call: TRBJ2-4
v_call: TRBV21-1

cdr3_aa: AWSVGGAETQY
j_call: TRBJ2-5
v_call: TRBV30

cdr3_aa: ASSEVRSSGNEQF
j_call: TRBJ2-1
v_call: TRBV6-1

cdr3_aa: ASSTGQGARGETQY
j_call: TRBJ2-5
v_call: TRBV9

cdr3_aa: ASSLGTGTGANVLT
j_call: TRBJ2-6
v_call: TRBV5-4

cdr3_aa: ASSQDHPGAASEETQY
j_call: TRBJ2-5
v_call: TRBV3-1/TRBV3-2

cdr3_aa: ASSRPQGRVEKLF
j_call: TRBJ1-4
v_call: TRBV18

cdr3_aa: ASRKLRQGGYEQY
j_call: TRBJ2-7
v_call: TRBV7-8

cdr3_aa: ASRGTGGAGNTIY
j_call: TRBJ1-3
v_call: TRBV28

cdr3_aa: ASSQDSGQGAFYGYT
j_call: TRBJ1-2
v_call: TRBV4-3

cdr3_aa: AISESLSYNEQF
j_call: TRBJ2-1
v_call: TRBV10-3

cdr3_aa: ASSHPGDRTDTQY
j_call: TRBJ2-3
v_call: TRBV11-2

cdr3_aa: ASSVNRGRNSPLH
j_call: TRBJ1-6
v_call: TRBV2

cdr3_aa: ASSSGGGRNEQY
j_call: TRBJ2-7
v_call: TRBV27

cdr3_aa: ASSLQTANTGELF
j_call: TRBJ2-2
v_call: TRBV5-1

cdr3_aa: ASSLGQFNEQF
j_call: TRBJ2-1
v_call: TRBV7-2

cdr3_aa: ASSVTGANSNQPQH
j_call: TRBJ1-5
v_call: TRBV6-1